What follows describes a single T cell receptor (beta chain). Its antigen is unknown. The TCR beta CDR3 regions underwent amplification using RNA transcripts as the source. RT-PCR in the first round (using the HTBI primer set) targeted the TCR CDR3. Each CDR3 protein is one row after TCRdb ran MiXCR on the multiplex PCR reads. The data show about 530,000 distinct CDR3 sequences, roughly 18% seen once. Trimming took 0 bases from V and 2 from J; bases not matched to a gene: 8. Per the germline V gene, CDR1 is SGHTA and CDR2 is FQGNSA. This CDR3 contains 19 residues. PBMCs were sourced from more than 9 ml fresh peripheral blood. This record belongs to a study of T cells in Graves' hyperthyroidism and ophthalmopathy. As for the study in general: Peripheral blood was acquired at first diagnosis, ahead of any therapy whatsoever. Study-wide results and limits: In the blood, most expanded thyroid clonotypes above 0.001 appeared as well.

The chain recombines TRBV7-2 with TRBJ2-5; 14 bases match TRBD2. Material for sequencing was blood. The receptor was derived from a woman aged 18-35 years with Graves' ophthalmopathy. CDR3 bases: TGTGCCAGCAGCTTAGCGTTTTTGGGACTAGCGGGAGAACAAGAGACCCAGTACTTC. This sequence encodes CASSLAFLGLAGEQETQYF.